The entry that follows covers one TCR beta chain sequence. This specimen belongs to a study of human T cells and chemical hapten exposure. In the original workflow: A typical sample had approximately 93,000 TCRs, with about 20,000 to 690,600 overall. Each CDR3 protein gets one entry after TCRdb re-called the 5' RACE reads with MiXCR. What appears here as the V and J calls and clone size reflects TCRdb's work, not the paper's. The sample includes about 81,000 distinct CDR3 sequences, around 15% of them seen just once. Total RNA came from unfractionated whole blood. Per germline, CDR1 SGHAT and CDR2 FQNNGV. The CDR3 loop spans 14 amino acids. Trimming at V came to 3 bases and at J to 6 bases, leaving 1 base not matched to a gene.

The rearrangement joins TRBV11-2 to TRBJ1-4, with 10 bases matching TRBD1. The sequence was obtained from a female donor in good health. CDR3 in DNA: TGTGCCAGCAGCTTGGACAGGGGGGATGAAAAACTGTTTTTT. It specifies CASSLDRGDEKLFF.